The T cell receptor (beta chain) described here comes from a study of blood T cell repertoires in COVID-19. As to this clone: One junction end does not reproduce the germline sequence, and a read error may be involved. The sample holds other DNA sequences that translate to the same CDR3.

This CDR3 spans 14 amino acids. The germline CDR1 and CDR2 sequences are SGHTA and FQGNSA. Clones were read by immunoSEQ multiplex PCR, and TCRdb kept only the in-frame ones, dropping some. The data show 65,000 or so clones, over 80% seen once. This chain connects TRBV7-2 to TRBJ2-7, with 11 bases matching TRBD2. The source of this sequence is a man under 40 with COVID-19, enrolled during active disease. Input material: peripheral blood. The CDR3 reads CASKGTSGSYEQYF. The DNA of the CDR3 is TGTGCCAGCAAGGGGACTAGCGGATCCTACGAACAGTACTTC. Together with reference TRBV7-2 and TRBJ2-7, the CDR3 gives the full variable domain: GAGVSQSPSNKVTEKGKDVELRCDPISGHTALYWYRQSLGQGLEFLIYFQGNSAPDKSGLPSDRFSAERTGGSVSTLTIQRTQQEDSAVYLCASKGTSGSYEQYFGPGTRLTVT.